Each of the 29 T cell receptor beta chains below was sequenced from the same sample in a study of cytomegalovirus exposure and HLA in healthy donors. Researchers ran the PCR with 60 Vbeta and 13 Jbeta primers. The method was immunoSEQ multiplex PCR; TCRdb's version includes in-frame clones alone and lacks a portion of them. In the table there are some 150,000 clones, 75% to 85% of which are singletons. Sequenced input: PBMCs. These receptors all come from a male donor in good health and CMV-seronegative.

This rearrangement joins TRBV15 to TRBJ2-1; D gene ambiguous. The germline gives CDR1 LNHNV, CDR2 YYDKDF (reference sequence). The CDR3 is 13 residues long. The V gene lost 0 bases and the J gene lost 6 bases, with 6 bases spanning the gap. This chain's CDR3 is CATSRDLSNEQFF. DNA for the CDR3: TGTGCCACCAGCAGAGATCTAAGCAATGAGCAGTTCTTC.

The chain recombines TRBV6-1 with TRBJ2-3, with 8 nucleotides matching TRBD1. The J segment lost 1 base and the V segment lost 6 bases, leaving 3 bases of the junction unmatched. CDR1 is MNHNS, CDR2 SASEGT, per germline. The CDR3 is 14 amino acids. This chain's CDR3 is CASRAGGGTDTQYF. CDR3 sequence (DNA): TGTGCCAGCAGGGCAGGGGGCGGCACAGATACGCAGTATTTT.

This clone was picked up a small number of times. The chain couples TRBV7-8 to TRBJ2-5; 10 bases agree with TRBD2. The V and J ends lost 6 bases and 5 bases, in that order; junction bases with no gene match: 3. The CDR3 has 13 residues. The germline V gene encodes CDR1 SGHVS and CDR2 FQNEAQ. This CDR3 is CASRLAGLETQYF. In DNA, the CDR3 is TGTGCCAGCAGACTAGCGGGGCTGGAGACCCAGTACTTC.

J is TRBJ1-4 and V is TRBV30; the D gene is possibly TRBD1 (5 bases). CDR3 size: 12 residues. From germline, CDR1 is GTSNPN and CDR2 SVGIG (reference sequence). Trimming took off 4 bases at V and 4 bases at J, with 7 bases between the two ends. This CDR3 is CAWTTVNEKLFF. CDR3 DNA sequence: TGTGCCTGGACGACAGTTAATGAAAAACTGTTTTTT.

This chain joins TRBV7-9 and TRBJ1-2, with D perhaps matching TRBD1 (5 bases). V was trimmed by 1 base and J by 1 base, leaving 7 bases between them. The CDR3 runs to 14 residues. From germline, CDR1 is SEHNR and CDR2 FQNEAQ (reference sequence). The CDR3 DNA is TGTGCCAGCAGCTTAGGGCAGGGTAACTATGGCTACACCTTC. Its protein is CASSLGQGNYGYTF.

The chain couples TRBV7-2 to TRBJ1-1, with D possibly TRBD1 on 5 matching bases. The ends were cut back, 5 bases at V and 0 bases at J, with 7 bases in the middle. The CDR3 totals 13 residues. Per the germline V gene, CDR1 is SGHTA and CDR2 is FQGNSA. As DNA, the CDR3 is TGTGCCAGCAGCCGGGGGATGAACACTGAAGCTTTCTTT. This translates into CASSRGMNTEAFF.

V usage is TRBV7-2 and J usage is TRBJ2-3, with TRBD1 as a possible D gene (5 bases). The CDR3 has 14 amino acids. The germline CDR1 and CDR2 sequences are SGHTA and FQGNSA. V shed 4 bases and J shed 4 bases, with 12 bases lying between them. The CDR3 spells CASSSRAVADTQYF. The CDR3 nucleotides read TGTGCCAGCAGCTCCAGGGCGGTGGCAGATACGCAGTATTTT.

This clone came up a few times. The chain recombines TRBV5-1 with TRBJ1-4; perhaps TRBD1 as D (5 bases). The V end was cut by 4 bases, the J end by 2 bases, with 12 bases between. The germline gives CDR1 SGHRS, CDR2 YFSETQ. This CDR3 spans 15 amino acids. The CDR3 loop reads CASSEGVPTNEKLFF. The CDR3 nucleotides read TGCGCCAGCAGCGAAGGGGTACCGACTAATGAAAAACTGTTTTTT.

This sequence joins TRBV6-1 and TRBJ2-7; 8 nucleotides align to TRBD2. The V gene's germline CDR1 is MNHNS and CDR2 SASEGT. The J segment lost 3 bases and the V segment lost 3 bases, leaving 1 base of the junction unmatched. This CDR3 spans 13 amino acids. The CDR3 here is CASSERGDYEQYF. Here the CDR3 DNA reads TGTGCCAGCAGTGAGCGGGGGGACTACGAGCAGTACTTC.

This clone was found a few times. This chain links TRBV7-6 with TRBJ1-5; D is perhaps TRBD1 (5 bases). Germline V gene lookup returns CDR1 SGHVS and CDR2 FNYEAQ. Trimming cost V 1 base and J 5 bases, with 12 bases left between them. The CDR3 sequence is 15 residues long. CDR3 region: CASSLDQGLYQPQHF. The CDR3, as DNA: TGTGCCAGCAGCTTAGACCAGGGCCTTTATCAGCCCCAGCATTTT.

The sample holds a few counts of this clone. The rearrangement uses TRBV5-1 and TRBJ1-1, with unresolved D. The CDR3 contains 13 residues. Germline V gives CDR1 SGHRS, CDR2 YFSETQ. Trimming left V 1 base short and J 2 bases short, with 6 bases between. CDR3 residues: CASSLSRNTEAFF. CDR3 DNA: TGCGCCAGCAGCTTGTCCAGAAACACTGAAGCTTTCTTT.

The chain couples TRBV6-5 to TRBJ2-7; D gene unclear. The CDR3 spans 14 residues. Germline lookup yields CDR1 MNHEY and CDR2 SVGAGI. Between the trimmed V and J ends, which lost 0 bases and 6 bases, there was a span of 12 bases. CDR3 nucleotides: TGTGCCAGCAGTTACTCTGAGGAGTCGCGCGAGCAGTACTTC. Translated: CASSYSEESREQYF.

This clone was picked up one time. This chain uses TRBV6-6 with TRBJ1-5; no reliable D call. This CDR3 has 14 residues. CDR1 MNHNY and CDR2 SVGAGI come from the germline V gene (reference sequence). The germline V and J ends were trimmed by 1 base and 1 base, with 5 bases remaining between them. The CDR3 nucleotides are TGTGCCAGCAGTTACTTGGGCAGCAATCAGCCCCAGCATTTT. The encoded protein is CASSYLGSNQPQHF.

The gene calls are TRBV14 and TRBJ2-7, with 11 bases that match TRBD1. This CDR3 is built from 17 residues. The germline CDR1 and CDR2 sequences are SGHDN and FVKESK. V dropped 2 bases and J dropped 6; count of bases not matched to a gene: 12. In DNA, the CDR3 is TGTGCCAGCAGCCAACTAAGTTTCGGGACAGGGGGGTTCGAGCAGTACTTC. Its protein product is CASSQLSFGTGGFEQYF.

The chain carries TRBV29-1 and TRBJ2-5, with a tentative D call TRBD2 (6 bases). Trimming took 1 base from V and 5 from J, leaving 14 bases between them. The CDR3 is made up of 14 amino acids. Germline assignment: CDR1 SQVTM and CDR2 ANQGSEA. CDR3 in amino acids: CSVEGDSGRETQYF. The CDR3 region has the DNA TGCAGCGTTGAAGGTGACTCAGGGAGGGAGACCCAGTACTTC.

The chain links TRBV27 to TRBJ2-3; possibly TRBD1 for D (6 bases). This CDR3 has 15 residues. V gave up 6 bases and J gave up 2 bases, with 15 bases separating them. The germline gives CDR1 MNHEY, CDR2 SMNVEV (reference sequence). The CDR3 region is CASRAGTRSTDTQYF. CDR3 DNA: TGTGCCAGCAGAGCCGGGACAAGGTCCACAGATACGCAGTATTTT.

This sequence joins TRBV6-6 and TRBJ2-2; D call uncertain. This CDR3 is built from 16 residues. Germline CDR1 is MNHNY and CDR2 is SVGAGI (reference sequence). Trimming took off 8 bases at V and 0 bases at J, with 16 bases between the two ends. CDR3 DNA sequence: TGTGCCAGCCTAATTCGAGGCCAATCGAACACCGGGGAGCTGTTTTTT. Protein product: CASLIRGQSNTGELFF.

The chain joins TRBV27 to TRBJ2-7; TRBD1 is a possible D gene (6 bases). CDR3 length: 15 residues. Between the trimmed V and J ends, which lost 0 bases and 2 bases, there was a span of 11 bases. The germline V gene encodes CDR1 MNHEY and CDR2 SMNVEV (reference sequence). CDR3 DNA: TGTGCCAGCAGTTTATCCGGAGACAGGCCCTACGAGCAGTACTTC. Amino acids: CASSLSGDRPYEQYF.

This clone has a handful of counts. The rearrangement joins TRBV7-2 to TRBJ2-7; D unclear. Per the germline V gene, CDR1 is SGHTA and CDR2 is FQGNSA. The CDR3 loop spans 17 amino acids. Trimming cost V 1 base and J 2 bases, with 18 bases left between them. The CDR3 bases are TGTGCCAGCAGCTTAGGACATTACGGCCCCGGTCCCTACGAGCAGTACTTC. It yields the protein CASSLGHYGPGPYEQYF.

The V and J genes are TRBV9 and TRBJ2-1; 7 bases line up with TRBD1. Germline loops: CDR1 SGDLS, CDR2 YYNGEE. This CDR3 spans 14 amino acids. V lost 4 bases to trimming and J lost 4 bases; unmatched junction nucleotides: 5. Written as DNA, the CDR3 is TGTGCCAGCAGCAAAACAGGGGCTTACAATGAGCAGTTCTTC. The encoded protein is CASSKTGAYNEQFF.

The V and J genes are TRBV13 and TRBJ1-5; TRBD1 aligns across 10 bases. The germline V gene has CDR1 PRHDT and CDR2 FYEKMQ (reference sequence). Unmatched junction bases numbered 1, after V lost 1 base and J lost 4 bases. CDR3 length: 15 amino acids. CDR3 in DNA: TGTGCCAGCAGCTTAGCGGGACAGGGGAATCAGCCCCAGCATTTT. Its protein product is CASSLAGQGNQPQHF.

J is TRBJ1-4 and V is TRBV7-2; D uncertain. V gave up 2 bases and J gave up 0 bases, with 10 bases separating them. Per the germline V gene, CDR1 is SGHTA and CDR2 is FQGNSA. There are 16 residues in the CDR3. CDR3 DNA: TGTGCCAGCAGCTTACTTCTGGGAGCAACTAATGAAAAACTGTTTTTT. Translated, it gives CASSLLLGATNEKLFF.

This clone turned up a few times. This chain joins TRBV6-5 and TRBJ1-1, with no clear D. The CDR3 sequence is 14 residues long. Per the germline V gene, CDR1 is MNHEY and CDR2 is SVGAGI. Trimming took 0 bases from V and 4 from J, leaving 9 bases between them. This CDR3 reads CASSYSSGTTEAFF. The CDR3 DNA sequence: TGTGCCAGCAGTTACTCCTCAGGTACCACTGAAGCTTTCTTT.

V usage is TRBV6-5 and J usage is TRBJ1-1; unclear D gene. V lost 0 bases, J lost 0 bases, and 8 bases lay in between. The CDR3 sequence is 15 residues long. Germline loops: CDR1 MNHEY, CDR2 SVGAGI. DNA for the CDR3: TGTGCCAGCAGTTACTCGAAACAGATGAACACTGAAGCTTTCTTT. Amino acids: CASSYSKQMNTEAFF.

The CDR3, as DNA: TGTGCCAGCAGTTACGGCGGGACAGGGTTAGGTTCACCCCTCCACTTT. Translation gives CASSYGGTGLGSPLHF. This chain connects TRBV6-5 to TRBJ1-6; 9 bases are shared with TRBD1. CDR3 length equals 16 residues. CDR1 and CDR2 (germline): MNHEY, SVGAGI. The V gene end was trimmed by 2 bases and the J gene end by 9 bases; junction bases not matched to a gene: 8.

The CDR3 spells CASSRYGTNEKLFF. In DNA form, the CDR3 reads TGTGCCAGCAGCCGTTACGGAACTAATGAAAAACTGTTTTTT. This rearrangement joins TRBV6-5 to TRBJ1-4, with D uncertain. The CDR3 length is 14 residues. CDR1 and CDR2 (germline): MNHEY, SVGAGI. The V and J ends lost 6 bases and 1 base respectively, with 9 bases between them.

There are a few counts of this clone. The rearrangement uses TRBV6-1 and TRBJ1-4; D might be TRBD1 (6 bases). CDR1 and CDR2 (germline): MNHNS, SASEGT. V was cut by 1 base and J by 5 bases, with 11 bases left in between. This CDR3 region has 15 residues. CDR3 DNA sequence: TGTGCCAGCAGTGAAGTAGGGACATACAATGAAAAACTGTTTTTT. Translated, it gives CASSEVGTYNEKLFF.

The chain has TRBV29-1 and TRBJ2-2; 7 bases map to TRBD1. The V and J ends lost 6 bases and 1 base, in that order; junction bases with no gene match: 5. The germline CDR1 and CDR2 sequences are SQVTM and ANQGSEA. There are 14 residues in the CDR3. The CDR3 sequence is CSVLTGMNTGELFF. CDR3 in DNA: TGCAGCGTCCTGACAGGGATGAACACCGGGGAGCTGTTTTTT.

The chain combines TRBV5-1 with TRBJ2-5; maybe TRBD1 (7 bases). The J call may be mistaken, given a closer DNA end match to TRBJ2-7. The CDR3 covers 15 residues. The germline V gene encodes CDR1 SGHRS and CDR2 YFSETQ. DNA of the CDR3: TGCGCCAGCCGCCGGCAGGGGGGCGCCTCCTACGAGCAGTACTTC. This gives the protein CASRRQGGASYEQYF.